Listed below are T cell receptor beta chains from one sample, sequenced in a study of blood T cell repertoires in COVID-19. TCRdb's copy holds only in-frame clones and misses some; the assay was immunoSEQ multiplex PCR. The sample has about 76,000 clones, around 86% seen once. Sequencing was performed on peripheral blood. The source of these receptors is a human donor in a cohort sampled during active COVID-19. Both conserved end residues are part of each CDR3. D genes are given only for firm matches. Size tells how often a clone was seen (once, few, many) or the class of an expanded clone, and some rows leave it out.

>TRBD1|.|TRBV18|TRBJ2-1
CASSPGQGYEQFF
TGTGCCAGCTCGCCGGGACAGGGCTATGAGCAGTTCTTC
>.|.|TRBV5-1|TRBJ2-1
CASSLEGQGLSSYNEQFF
TGCGCCAGCAGCTTGGAGGGCCAGGGTCTCAGCTCCTACAATGAGCAGTTCTTC
>.|.|TRBV7-9|TRBJ1-1
CASSLDGRGNTEAFF
TGTGCCAGCAGCTTAGACGGCAGGGGGAACACTGAAGCTTTCTTT
>.|.|TRBV7-2|TRBJ1-5
CASSLAVWGHLSNQPQHF
TGTGCCAGCAGCTTAGCGGTCTGGGGACACCTTAGCAATCAGCCCCAGCATTTT
>.|.|TRBV30|TRBJ2-7
CAWIRRAPPEQYF
TGTGCCTGGATAAGGAGGGCCCCCCCCGAGCAGTACTTC
>.|.|TRBV7-8|TRBJ1-4
CASSLGQIRTNEKLFF
TGTGCCAGCAGCTTAGGACAGATCCGCACTAATGAAAAACTGTTTTTT
>.|.|TRBV12-5|TRBJ2-7
CASGPGGPPVEQYF
TGTGCTAGTGGTCCCGGGGGACCTCCTGTCGAGCAGTACTTC
>.|.|TRBV7-3|TRBJ2-6
CASSLYAAGYSGANVLTF
TGTGCCAGCAGCTTATATGCGGCGGGCTACTCTGGGGCCAACGTCCTGACTTTC
>TRBD2|.|TRBV10-1|TRBJ2-2
CASSPSSGGPAGELFF
TGCGCCAGCAGTCCAAGTAGCGGGGGTCCCGCCGGGGAGCTGTTTTTT
>.|.|TRBV6-4|TRBJ2-3
CASSAQVTDTQYF
TGTGCCAGCAGCGCACAGGTCACAGATACGCAGTATTTT
>.|.|TRBV5-4|TRBJ1-2
CASSQQIIYGYTF
TGTGCCAGCAGCCAACAGATCATCTATGGCTACACCTTC
>.|.|TRBV12-3/TRBV12-4|TRBJ1-2
CASLGGAGYTF
TGTGCCAGCCTCGGGGGAGCTGGCTACACCTTC
>TRBD1|.|TRBV9|TRBJ1-4
CASSFQGAANEKLFF
TGTGCCAGCAGCTTCCAGGGGGCGGCTAATGAAAAACTGTTTTTT
>.|once|TRBV6-5|TRBJ1-1
CASLWLNTEAFF
TGTGCCAGCTTGTGGCTGAACACTGAAGCTTTCTTT
>.|.|TRBV10-2|TRBJ2-3
CASEGGGTDTQYF
TGCGCCAGCGAGGGAGGAGGCACAGATACGCAGTATTTT
>.|.|TRBV5-1|TRBJ2-3
CASSLELAADTQYF
TGCGCCAGCAGCTTGGAATTAGCAGCAGATACGCAGTATTTT
>.|once|TRBV6-1|TRBJ1-5
CASSETFARGQPQHF
TGTGCCAGCAGTGAAACGTTTGCGCGTGGTCAGCCCCAGCATTTT
>TRBD2|.|TRBV15|TRBJ2-1
CATSILAGGLDNEQFF
TGTGCCACCAGCATATTAGCGGGGGGGCTCGACAATGAGCAGTTCTTC
>.|.|TRBV7-3|TRBJ2-7
CASSLGPAGEQYF
TGTGCCAGCAGCTTAGGGCCCGCGGGCGAGCAGTACTTC
>.|.|TRBV5-6|TRBJ1-2
CASSLGGLSGGYTF
TGTGCCAGCAGCTTGGGGGGACTCTCGGGCGGCTACACCTTC
>.|.|TRBV7-8|TRBJ2-5
CASSLGRGRETQYF
TGTGCCAGCAGCTTAGGGCGGGGAAGGGAGACCCAGTACTTC
>TRBD2|.|TRBV6-4|TRBJ2-3
CASSPTSGGTDTQYF
TGTGCCAGCAGTCCTACTAGCGGGGGGACAGATACGCAGTATTTT
>TRBD1|once|TRBV6-5|TRBJ1-2
CASSYSLAGGNYGYTF
TGTGCCAGCAGTTACTCCTTGGCAGGGGGCAACTATGGCTACACCTTC
>.|.|TRBV5-1|TRBJ1-2
CASSLGDKAVDGYTF
TGCGCCAGCAGCTTGGGGGACAAGGCCGTGGATGGCTACACCTTC
>TRBD1|.|TRBV2|TRBJ2-5
CASSGGQGGETQYF
TGTGCCAGCAGTGGCGGACAGGGGGGGGAGACCCAGTACTTC
>TRBD2|.|TRBV7-9|TRBJ2-2
CASSLGLAGMWELFF
TGTGCCAGCAGCTTGGGACTAGCGGGGATGTGGGAGCTGTTTTTT
>TRBD2|.|TRBV27|TRBJ2-3
CASRLAASTDTQYF
TGTGCCAGCAGGCTAGCGGCTAGCACAGATACGCAGTATTTT
>.|.|TRBV19|TRBJ1-1
CASSIDLGTGSMNTEAFF
TGTGCCAGTAGTATAGATCTAGGAACAGGCTCCATGAACACTGAAGCTTTCTTT
>TRBD1|.|TRBV5-1|TRBJ2-7
CASSSGQGYEQYF
TGCGCCAGCAGCTCCGGACAGGGCTACGAGCAGTACTTC
>.|.|TRBV30|TRBJ2-7
CACHRPSSYEQYF
TGTGCCTGTCACAGGCCGAGCTCCTACGAGCAGTACTTC
>.|few|TRBV7-9|TRBJ1-3
CASSHADSFSHGGNTIYF
TGTGCCAGCAGCCATGCGGACAGTTTCTCCCATGGTGGAAACACCATATATTTT
>.|.|TRBV10-3|TRBJ1-5
CAISTGDINQPQHF
TGTGCCATCAGTACTGGGGACATCAATCAGCCCCAGCATTTT
>.|.|TRBV6-1|TRBJ1-2
CASSELGQGGYTF
TGTGCCAGCAGTGAACTAGGGCAGGGTGGCTACACCTTC
>TRBD1|.|TRBV2|TRBJ1-1
CASIRTGMNTEAFF
TGTGCCAGCATCCGGACAGGGATGAACACTGAAGCTTTCTTT
>.|.|TRBV5-1|TRBJ2-7
CASSLNSYEQYF
TGCGCCAGCAGCCTTAATTCCTACGAGCAGTACTTC
>.|once|TRBV6-6|TRBJ1-4
CASSYPGTNEKLFF
TGTGCCAGCAGTTACCCCGGAACTAATGAAAAACTGTTTTTT
>.|.|TRBV3-1/TRBV3-2|TRBJ1-4
CASSQSPEKLFF
TGTGCCAGCAGCCAGAGCCCTGAAAAACTGTTTTTT
>.|.|TRBV11-2|TRBJ2-1
CASSLERQNYNEQFF
TGTGCCAGCAGCTTAGAGCGGCAGAATTACAATGAGCAGTTCTTC
>.|few|TRBV7-2|TRBJ1-2
CASSSRRFTNYGYTF
TGTGCCAGCAGCTCCCGTCGGTTTACTAACTATGGCTACACCTTC